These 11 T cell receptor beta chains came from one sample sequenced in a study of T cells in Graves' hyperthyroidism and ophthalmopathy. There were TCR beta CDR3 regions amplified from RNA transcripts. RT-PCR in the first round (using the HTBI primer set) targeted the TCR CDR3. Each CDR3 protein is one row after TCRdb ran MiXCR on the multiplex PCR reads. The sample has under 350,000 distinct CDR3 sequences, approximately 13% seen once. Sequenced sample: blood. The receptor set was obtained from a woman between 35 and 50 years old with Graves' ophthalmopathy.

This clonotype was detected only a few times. The CDR3 DNA sequence: TGTGCCAGCAGCTATCTAGCGGGGGTTCAAGAGACCCAGTACTTC. This sequence encodes CASSYLAGVQETQYF. This chain joins TRBV7-9 and TRBJ2-5, with 10 bases aligning to TRBD2. V was pared by 4 bases and J by 2 bases, with 4 bases of the junction left unmatched. This CDR3 region has 15 residues. Germline V gene lookup returns CDR1 SEHNR and CDR2 FQNEAQ (reference sequence). Looking up the rest from reference TRBV7-9 and TRBJ2-5 gives the full variable domain: DTGVSQNPRHKITKRGQNVTFRCDPISEHNRLYWYRQTLGQGPEFLTYFQNEAQLEKSRLLSDRFSAERPKGSFSTLEIQRTEQGDSAMYLCASSYLAGVQETQYFGPGTRLLVL.

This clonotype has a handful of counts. The CDR3: CASQTGTSGSRKLFF. In DNA, the CDR3 is TGTGCCAGCCAAACCGGGACTAGCGGATCCCGGAAGCTGTTTTTT. The chain couples TRBV19 to TRBJ2-2; 11 bases line up with TRBD2. J lost 12 bases, V lost 9 bases, and 15 bases had no gene match. The CDR3 has 15 amino acids. Germline CDR1 LNHDA, CDR2 SQIVND (reference sequence). The whole variable domain, remainder taken from reference TRBV19 and TRBJ2-2, is DGGITQSPKYLFRKEGQNVTLSCEQNLNHDAMYWYRQDPGQGLRLIYYSQIVNDFQKGDIAEGYSVSREKKESFPLTVTSAQKNPTAFYLCASQTGTSGSRKLFFGEGSRLTVL.

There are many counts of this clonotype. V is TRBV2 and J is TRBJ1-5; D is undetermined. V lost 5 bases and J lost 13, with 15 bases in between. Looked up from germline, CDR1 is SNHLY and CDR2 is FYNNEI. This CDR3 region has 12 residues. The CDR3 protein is CASSPPGPSQHF. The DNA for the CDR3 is TGTGCCAGCAGTCCACCTGGGCCCTCTCAGCATTTT. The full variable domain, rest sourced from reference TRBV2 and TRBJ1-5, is EPEVTQTPSHQVTQMGQEVILRCVPISNHLYFYWYRQILGQKVEFLVSFYNNEISEKSEIFDDQFSVERPDGSNFTLKIRSTKLEDSAMYFCASSPPGPSQHFGDGTRLSIL.

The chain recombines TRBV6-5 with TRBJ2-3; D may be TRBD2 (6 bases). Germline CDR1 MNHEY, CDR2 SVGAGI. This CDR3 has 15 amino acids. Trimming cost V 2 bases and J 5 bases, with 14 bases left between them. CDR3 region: CASSYEGTSGDTQYF. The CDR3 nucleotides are TGTGCCAGCAGTTACGAAGGGACTTCGGGAGATACGCAGTATTTT.

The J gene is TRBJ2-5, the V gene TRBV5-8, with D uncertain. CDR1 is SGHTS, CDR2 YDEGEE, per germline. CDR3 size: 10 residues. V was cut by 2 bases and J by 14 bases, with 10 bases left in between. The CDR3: CASSLDSNYF. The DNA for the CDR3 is TGTGCCAGCAGCTTAGACTCCAATTACTTC.

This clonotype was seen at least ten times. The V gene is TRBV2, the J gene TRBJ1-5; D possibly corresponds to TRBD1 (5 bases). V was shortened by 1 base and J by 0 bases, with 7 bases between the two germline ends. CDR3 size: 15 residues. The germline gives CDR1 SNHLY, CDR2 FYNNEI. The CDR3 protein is CASSEGTHSNQPQHF. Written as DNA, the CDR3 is TGTGCCAGCAGTGAAGGGACACATAGCAATCAGCCCCAGCATTTT. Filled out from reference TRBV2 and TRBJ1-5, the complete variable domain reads EPEVTQTPSHQVTQMGQEVILRCVPISNHLYFYWYRQILGQKVEFLVSFYNNEISEKSEIFDDQFSVERPDGSNFTLKIRSTKLEDSAMYFCASSEGTHSNQPQHFGDGTRLSIL.

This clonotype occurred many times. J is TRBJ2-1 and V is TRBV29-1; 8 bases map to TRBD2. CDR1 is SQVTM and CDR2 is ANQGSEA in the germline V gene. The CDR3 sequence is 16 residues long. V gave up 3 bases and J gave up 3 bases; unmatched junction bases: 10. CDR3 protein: CSVEFLSGRFYNEQFF. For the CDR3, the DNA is TGCAGCGTTGAGTTTTTAAGCGGGAGATTCTACAATGAGCAGTTCTTC.

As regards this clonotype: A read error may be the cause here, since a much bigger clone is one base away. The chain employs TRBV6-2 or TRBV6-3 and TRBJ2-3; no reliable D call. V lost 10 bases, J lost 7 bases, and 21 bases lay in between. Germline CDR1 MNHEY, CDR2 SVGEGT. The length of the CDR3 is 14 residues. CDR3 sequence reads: CATRGLSLTYTQYF. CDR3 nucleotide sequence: TGTGCCACCCGCGGTCTCTCACTTACATATACGCAGTATTTT.

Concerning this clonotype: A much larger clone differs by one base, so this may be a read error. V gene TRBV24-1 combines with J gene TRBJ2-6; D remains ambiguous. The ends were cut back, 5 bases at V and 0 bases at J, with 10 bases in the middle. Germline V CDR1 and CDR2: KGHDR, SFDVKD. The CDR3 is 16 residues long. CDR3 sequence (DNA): TGTGCCACCAGTGGGGCAGAAGCCTCTGGGGCCAACGTCCTGACTTTC. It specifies CATSGAEASGANVLTF.

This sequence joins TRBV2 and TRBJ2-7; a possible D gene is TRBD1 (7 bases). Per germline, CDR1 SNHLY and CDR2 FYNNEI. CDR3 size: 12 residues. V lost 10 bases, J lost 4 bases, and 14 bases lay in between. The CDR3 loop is CAIGRQGYEQYF. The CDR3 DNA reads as TGTGCCATCGGGAGACAGGGTTACGAGCAGTACTTC.

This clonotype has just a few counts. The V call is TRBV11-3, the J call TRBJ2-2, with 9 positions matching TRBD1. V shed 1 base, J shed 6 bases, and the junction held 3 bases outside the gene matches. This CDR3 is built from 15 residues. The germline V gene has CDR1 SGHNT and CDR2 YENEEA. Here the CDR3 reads CASSLGQGVAGELFF. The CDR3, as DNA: TGTGCCAGCAGCTTAGGACAGGGGGTAGCCGGGGAGCTGTTTTTT.